This is a list of T cell receptor beta chains from one sample in a study of T cell repertoires in cytomegalovirus infection. TCRdb reanalysed the reads using MiXCR and keeps one entry per CDR3 protein. The sample lists some 590,000 distinct CDR3 sequences; 40% were seen once. These TCRs are of unknown antigen specificity. The sample in question was cultured PBMCs, obtained from culture after CMV antigen stimulation. The receptors originated from a human donor in good health (CMV status not recorded). Some clones in this sample may be carry-over from other donors' samples. The CDR3 runs from the conserved cysteine through the conserved F or W.

V: TRBV12-3/TRBV12-4
J: TRBJ1-2
CDR3: CASTRALEGYTF

V: TRBV2
J: TRBJ2-7
CDR3: CASSFQGRDEQYF

V: TRBV5-4
J: TRBJ1-1
CDR3: CASSRDSTEAFF

V: TRBV7-2
J: TRBJ2-3
CDR3: CASSSFLAGVSTDTQYF

V: TRBV12-3/TRBV12-4
J: TRBJ2-5
CDR3: CASTSQDRPSETQYF

V: TRBV7-6
J: TRBJ2-7
CDR3: CASYPPGQTYEQYF

V: TRBV5-4
J: TRBJ1-1
CDR3: CASSPEVGGRRTEAFF

V: TRBV6-6
J: TRBJ2-2
CDR3: CASNPTGGADTGELFF

V: TRBV6-7
J: TRBJ1-4
CDR3: CASSYSIGCNEKLFF

V: TRBV7-6
J: TRBJ2-1
CDR3: CASSPRGAPTNEQFF

V: TRBV12-3/TRBV12-4
J: TRBJ2-1
CDR3: CASRPRVIGNEQFF

V: TRBV7-9
J: TRBJ2-5
CDR3: CASSLVLAGIWETQYF

V: TRBV5-1
J: TRBJ2-5
CDR3: CASSLKLAGETQYF

V: TRBV2
J: TRBJ1-1
CDR3: CASSTGEGTEAFF

V: TRBV6-2/TRBV6-3
J: TRBJ2-1
CDR3: CASRGYVDRVGNEQFF

V: TRBV11-2
J: TRBJ1-6
CDR3: CASSLDPRGNSPLHF

V: TRBV12-3/TRBV12-4
J: TRBJ1-3
CDR3: CASSYGTGGSGNTIYF

V: TRBV7-2
J: TRBJ2-1
CDR3: CASSLVGDSLVSYEQFF

V: TRBV4-1
J: TRBJ1-2
CDR3: CASSQSTGTPYGYTF

V: TRBV7-9
J: TRBJ2-1
CDR3: CASSLALRGEQFF

V: TRBV7-2
J: TRBJ2-2
CDR3: CAIRAANTGELFF

V: TRBV14
J: TRBJ2-1
CDR3: CASSLRRDGPNEQFF

V: TRBV11-2
J: TRBJ2-2
CDR3: CASSLDGYYYTGELFF

V: TRBV7-9
J: TRBJ2-3
CDR3: CASSPKRGGLADTQYF

V: TRBV12-3/TRBV12-4
J: TRBJ1-5
CDR3: CASPGTGNSNQPQHF

V: TRBV7-2
J: TRBJ2-5
CDR3: CASSLAGTSGQETQYF

V: TRBV19
J: TRBJ2-1
CDR3: CASSKQGRDPYNEQFF

V: TRBV7-2
J: TRBJ2-5
CDR3: CASSLIGHETQYF

V: TRBV2
J: TRBJ1-2
CDR3: CANTPLGTAGGYTF

V: TRBV12-3/TRBV12-4
J: TRBJ2-2
CDR3: CASSPGQGWAGELFF

V: TRBV4-2
J: TRBJ1-2
CDR3: CASSIRQGWDYGYTF

V: TRBV2
J: TRBJ1-5
CDR3: CASAEQGGQPQHF

V: TRBV7-9
J: TRBJ1-2
CDR3: CASSRDSTAYGYTF

V: TRBV12-3/TRBV12-4
J: TRBJ1-1
CDR3: CASSFGVPEAFF

V: TRBV5-4
J: TRBJ2-7
CDR3: CASRPPDSYEQYF

V: TRBV7-2
J: TRBJ2-7
CDR3: CASSLNGQRDYEQYF

V: TRBV7-2
J: TRBJ2-3
CDR3: CASSLAGGPSTDTQYF

V: TRBV6-6
J: TRBJ1-6
CDR3: CASSYGGFSPLHF

V: TRBV12-3/TRBV12-4
J: TRBJ2-2
CDR3: CASSGVGVTGELFF

V: TRBV5-1
J: TRBJ2-1
CDR3: CASSQQQGNEQFF

V: TRBV7-2
J: TRBJ2-2
CDR3: CASSFAPAMAGELFF

V: TRBV11-2
J: TRBJ2-2
CDR3: CASSSPSGGYTGELFF

V: TRBV6-1
J: TRBJ2-5
CDR3: CASSYFDVTQYF

V: TRBV4-3
J: TRBJ1-2
CDR3: CASSQDWQHYGYTF

V: TRBV20-1
J: TRBJ1-6
CDR3: CSGLTGGRDNSPLHF

V: TRBV7-2
J: TRBJ1-1
CDR3: CASSFYRSNTEAFF

V: TRBV20-1
J: TRBJ2-5
CDR3: CSAVQGLTETQYF

V: TRBV15
J: TRBJ2-3
CDR3: CATTSGANTDTQYF

V: TRBV12-3/TRBV12-4
J: TRBJ2-7
CDR3: CASSLRVPYEQYF

V: TRBV12-5
J: TRBJ1-6
CDR3: CASGFVTGVNSPLHF

V: TRBV12-3/TRBV12-4
J: TRBJ1-6
CDR3: CASRGTDNSPLHF

V: TRBV7-2
J: TRBJ2-7
CDR3: CASSLGASGSMREQYF

V: TRBV7-8
J: TRBJ2-7
CDR3: CASSLGLGLAVREQYF